This T cell receptor beta chain is from a study of shared clonotypes between healthy human individuals. Study results and caveats: It was observed that approximately 5% of naive CD4 clonotypes were shared across several donors. On the whole, naive subsets had larger estimated richness than memory subsets had.

At deep level, the assay was performed. Genomic DNA of every subset was divided equally among multiple immunoSEQ plates. Only in-frame clones appear in the TCRdb table, and some are missing; sequencing was by immunoSEQ multiplex PCR. The profile shows approximately 980,000 clones, around three quarters of them singletons. There are a few counts of this clone. Its antigen is undetermined. Unmatched junction bases numbered 8, after V lost 4 bases and J lost 2 bases. The CDR3 totals 17 residues. Germline-derived CDR1 and CDR2 are LGHNA and YSLEER. The chain has TRBV4-3 and TRBJ2-7; 13 bases match TRBD2. This TCR was sampled from a man between 18 and 29 years old in good health. Source material: memory CD4+ T cells sorted from blood. The sample's subset: CD45RA-negative fraction. CDR3 protein: CASSPSGTSGTPYEQYF. CDR3 coding DNA: TGCGCCAGCAGCCCATCGGGGACTAGCGGGACCCCCTACGAGCAGTACTTC.